This T cell receptor (beta chain) originates from a study of T cell repertoires in cytomegalovirus infection. Study in general: Public TCR beta signatures indicated both CMV infection and matching HLA type. Study-wide findings and caveats: There were HLA-C-restricted CMV-specific TCR beta clonotypes dominating the ex vivo response.

The germline CDR1 and CDR2 sequences are LNHNV and YYDKDF (reference sequence). With 0 bases removed from V and 10 bases from J, the gap between germline ends came to 10 bases. This CDR3 is built from 13 residues. TCRdb re-derived calls from the reads in MiXCR, one entry per CDR3 protein. The sample comprises 100,000 to 150,000 distinct CDR3 sequences, 7% to 10% of which are singletons, and 10% rests with the top ten. This clonotype was observed a few times. Antigen: not known. This receptor was identified in a human donor in good health (CMV status not recorded). Some clones in this sample may be carry-over from other donors' samples. This chain links TRBV15 with TRBJ2-1; D call uncertain. The material sequenced was PBMCs. The DNA of the CDR3 is TGTGCCACCAGCAGAGATCTGTTGGAGGAGCAGTTCTTC. It encodes CATSRDLLEEQFF.